This T cell receptor beta chain was retrieved from a study of T-cell reconstitution after alpha-beta-depleted transplantation in children. This clonotype occurred many times. Its antigen is undetermined. Unique molecular identifiers were incorporated when the TCRbeta library was constructed. A single record per CDR3 protein comes from TCRdb applying MiXCR to the PCR reads. The table has 300,000 to 350,000 distinct CDR3 sequences, 16% seen once. Broader study findings: Surviving thymic progenitors and recipient T cells were the source of high TCRbeta diversity at day 60 in some patients. Reported findings indicate that, about two months after transplant, alpha-beta T cells came from several hundred expanded clones, which were derived from non-depleted graft cells. Counts and diversity of T cells one year after transplant came mostly from newly produced T cells.

Germline trimming cut 4 bases from V and 7 bases from J; bases unmatched to any gene: 5. The CDR3 is 14 amino acids. Germline-derived CDR1 and CDR2 are SGHRS and YFSETQ. Material: PBMCs, mostly from graft donor cells, obtained 360 days after TCRalphabeta/CD19-depleted stem cell transplant. The chain combines TRBV5-1 with TRBJ1-5; 10 bases match TRBD1. The clonotype originates from a male patient aged 2-15 years who had a stem cell transplant for acute lymphoblastic leukemia, so the T cells may come from the graft donor. The CDR3 DNA sequence: TGCGCCAGCAGCCCCGGACAGGGGGGACAGCCCCAGCATTTT. This translates into CASSPGQGGQPQHF. The full variable domain, its missing parts supplied by reference TRBV5-1 and TRBJ1-5, is KAGVTQTPRYLIKTRGQQVTLSCSPISGHRSVSWYQQTPGQGLQFLFEYFSETQRNKGNFPGRFSGRQFSNSRSEMNVSTLELGDSALYLCASSPGQGGQPQHFGDGTRLSIL.